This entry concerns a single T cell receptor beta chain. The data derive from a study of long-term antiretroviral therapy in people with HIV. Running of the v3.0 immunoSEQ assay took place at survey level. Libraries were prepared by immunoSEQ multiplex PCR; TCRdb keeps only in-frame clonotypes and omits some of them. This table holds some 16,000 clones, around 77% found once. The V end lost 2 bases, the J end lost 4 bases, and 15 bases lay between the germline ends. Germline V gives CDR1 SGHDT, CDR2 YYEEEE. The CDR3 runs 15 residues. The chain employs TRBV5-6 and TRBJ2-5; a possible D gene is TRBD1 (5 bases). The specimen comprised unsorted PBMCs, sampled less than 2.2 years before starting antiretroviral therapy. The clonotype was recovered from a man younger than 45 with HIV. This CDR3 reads CASSLATVGPETQYF. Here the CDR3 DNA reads TGTGCCAGCAGCTTAGCCACGGTGGGGCCAGAGACCCAGTACTTC.